Shown below are 26 T cell receptor beta chains from a single sample sequenced in a study of blood T cell repertoires in COVID-19. Here immunoSEQ multiplex PCR was the method, and the copy in TCRdb shows in-frame clones only, minus some. The sample has 370,000 or so clones, more than 75% seen once. Sequencing was performed on PBMCs or T cells enriched from blood (not recorded which). The receptors come from a man aged 30 to 45 who had recovered from COVID-19.

The gene calls are TRBV2 and TRBJ1-4, with D perhaps TRBD1 (6 bases). The CDR3 has 13 amino acids. Germline CDR1 is SNHLY and CDR2 is FYNNEI. V was pared by 8 bases and J by 4 bases, with 11 bases between. The CDR3 reads CASRQEINEKLFF. The CDR3 DNA sequence: TGTGCCAGCCGACAGGAGATTAATGAAAAACTGTTTTTT.

The chain combines TRBV7-6 with TRBJ1-2; 7 bases map to TRBD1. The germline V gene has CDR1 SGHVS and CDR2 FNYEAQ. There are 15 residues in the CDR3. The junction had 10 bases not matched to a gene; V was cut back by 5 bases and J by 4 bases. The CDR3 loop reads CASSTGQPNFYGYTF. The CDR3 bases are TGTGCCAGCAGCACGGGACAGCCCAACTTCTATGGCTACACCTTC.

The J gene is TRBJ2-1, the V gene TRBV5-1; 11 nucleotides agree with TRBD2. Germline V gives CDR1 SGHRS, CDR2 YFSETQ. The V and J ends lost 4 bases and 4 bases, in that order; junction bases with no gene match: 7. The CDR3 has 16 residues. The CDR3 coding sequence is TGCGCCAGCAGCGCACCACTAGCGGGGGTATACAATGAGCAGTTCTTC. It specifies CASSAPLAGVYNEQFF.

This CDR3 reads CASSRQEGAYGYTF. For the CDR3, the DNA is TGTGCCAGCAGTCGACAGGAGGGGGCTTATGGCTACACCTTC. The chain couples TRBV6-5 to TRBJ1-2; TRBD1 agrees at 7 bases. Germline lookup yields CDR1 MNHEY and CDR2 SVGAGI. Trimming removed 5 bases from V and 5 bases from J; junction bases left unmatched: 8. There are 14 residues in the CDR3.

Only a few counts were recorded for this clone. The gene calls are TRBV5-8 and TRBJ1-3; D unresolved. Trimming removed 0 bases at V and 0 bases at J, with 10 bases between. CDR1 is SGHTS and CDR2 is YDEGEE in the germline V gene. The CDR3 is 16 residues long. In DNA form, the CDR3 reads TGTGCCAGCAGCTTGGGACTGCCGTCCTCTGGAAACACCATATATTTT. This gives the protein CASSLGLPSSGNTIYF.

The genes are TRBV5-1 and TRBJ2-2, with 7 bases aligning to TRBD1. V lost 4 bases and J lost 2; bases outside the gene matches: 8. Per the germline V gene, CDR1 is SGHRS and CDR2 is YFSETQ. The CDR3 totals 16 residues. The CDR3 DNA sequence: TGCGCCAGCAGCCTACAAGGGGGCACAAACACCGGGGAGCTGTTTTTT. Amino acids: CASSLQGGTNTGELFF.

This clone was seen once. The gene calls are TRBV4-1 and TRBJ2-3; TRBD2 aligns across 14 bases. CDR3 length: 16 amino acids. The ends lost 5 bases at V and 4 bases at J; junction bases unmatched: 5. Germline V CDR1 and CDR2: MGHRA, YSYEKL. The CDR3 loop reads CASSIRLAGGADTQYF. The CDR3 nucleotides read TGCGCCAGCAGCATCCGACTAGCGGGGGGGGCAGATACGCAGTATTTT.

The V and J genes are TRBV6-5 and TRBJ1-2, with D perhaps matching TRBD1 (6 bases). Germline CDR1 MNHEY, CDR2 SVGAGI. V was clipped by 9 bases and J by 5 bases, with 16 bases between them. This CDR3 is built from 13 residues. As DNA, the CDR3 is TGTGCCAGTGCCTCCCTACAGGGATATGGCTACACCTTC. It is translated as CASASLQGYGYTF.

This chain joins TRBV27 and TRBJ1-2; 9 bases line up with TRBD1. Trimming at V came to 4 bases and at J to 8 bases, leaving 8 bases not matched to a gene. From germline, CDR1 is MNHEY and CDR2 SMNVEV (reference sequence). CDR3 length: 14 residues. This CDR3 is CASSSRQGVWGYTF. The CDR3 DNA sequence: TGTGCCAGCAGTTCGAGACAGGGGGTTTGGGGCTACACCTTC.

This CDR3 is CASTAPAGRDTEAFF. DNA of the CDR3: TGTGCCAGCACTGCTCCCGCAGGGAGGGACACTGAAGCTTTCTTT. The chain is built from TRBV6-5 and TRBJ1-1; TRBD1 might be the D (5 bases). In germline, CDR1 is MNHEY, CDR2 SVGAGI. This CDR3 is built from 15 residues. The V gene lost 7 bases and the J gene lost 3 bases, with 18 bases spanning the gap.

The chain uses TRBV19 and TRBJ1-2; D is possibly TRBD1 (6 bases). The germline V and J ends were trimmed by 3 bases and 8 bases, with 13 bases remaining between them. The CDR3 is 13 residues long. Germline V gene lookup returns CDR1 LNHDA and CDR2 SQIVND (reference sequence). This CDR3 is CASSITGLWGYTF. In DNA, the CDR3 is TGTGCCAGTAGTATCACAGGGCTGTGGGGCTACACCTTC.

The V call is TRBV7-9, the J call TRBJ1-2, with unresolved D. The CDR3 length is 14 residues. CDR1 SEHNR and CDR2 FQNEAQ come from the germline V gene (reference sequence). Trimming left V 2 bases short and J 4 bases short, with 11 bases between. CDR3 residues: CASSLHGTVYGYTF. The CDR3 DNA sequence: TGTGCCAGCAGCTTACATGGTACGGTCTATGGCTACACCTTC. Together with reference TRBV7-9 and TRBJ1-2, the CDR3 gives the full variable domain: DTGVSQNPRHKITKRGQNVTFRCDPISEHNRLYWYRQTLGQGPEFLTYFQNEAQLEKSRLLSDRFSAERPKGSFSTLEIQRTEQGDSAMYLCASSLHGTVYGYTFGSGTRLTVV.

V usage is TRBV21-1 and J usage is TRBJ1-3; the table assigns TRBD1, which was not confirmed against the DNA. TRBV21-1 is a pseudogene locus. CDR3 length: 16 residues. CDR3 bases: TGTGCCAGCAGCAAAACGGCAGGTCCCCCTGGAAACACCATATATTTT. This codes for CASSKTAGPPGNTIYF.

This sequence joins TRBV6-2 or TRBV6-3 and TRBJ1-5, with 10 bases identical to TRBD1. Looked up from germline, CDR1 is MNHEY and CDR2 is SVGEGT. The CDR3 runs 17 residues. V gave up 6 bases and J gave up 3 bases; unmatched junction bases: 11. The CDR3 sequence is CASSPKTGGTLNQPQHF. The CDR3 nucleotides read TGTGCCAGCAGCCCTAAGACAGGGGGCACCCTCAATCAGCCCCAGCATTTT.

This clone has a single count. CDR3 coding DNA: TGTGCCTGGAGCCCCTCGTACAGGGTACAGGGCACAGATACGCAGTATTTT. It codes for CAWSPSYRVQGTDTQYF. The chain recombines TRBV30 with TRBJ2-3; tentatively, D is TRBD1 (6 bases). In germline, CDR1 is GTSNPN, CDR2 SVGIG (reference sequence). This CDR3 has 17 residues. Trimming removed 3 bases at V and 1 base at J, with 20 bases between. Full variable domain (rest looked up from reference TRBV30 and TRBJ2-3): SQTIHQWPATLVQPVGSPLSLECTVEGTSNPNLYWYRQAAGRGLQLLFYSVGIGQISSEVPQNLSASRPQDRQFILSSKKLLLSDSGFYLCAWSPSYRVQGTDTQYFGPGTRLTVL.

V is TRBV19 and J is TRBJ2-3, with D uncertain. The V end was cut by 3 bases, the J end by 6 bases, with 10 bases between. CDR1 is LNHDA and CDR2 is SQIVND in the germline V gene (reference sequence). The CDR3 loop spans 13 amino acids. For the CDR3, the DNA is TGTGCCAGTAGTATCCTCTACGCGGATACGCAGTATTTT. This gives the protein CASSILYADTQYF. Drawing the rest from reference TRBV19 and TRBJ2-3, the complete variable domain is DGGITQSPKYLFRKEGQNVTLSCEQNLNHDAMYWYRQDPGQGLRLIYYSQIVNDFQKGDIAEGYSVSREKKESFPLTVTSAQKNPTAFYLCASSILYADTQYFGPGTRLTVL.

This clone turned up a few times. CDR3 bases: TGTGCCAGCAAAGTGGGGACAGGGGTTTTTCAGCCCCAGCATTTT. Protein product: CASKVGTGVFQPQHF. The chain combines TRBV6-5 with TRBJ1-5; 10 bases are a match to TRBD1. Germline V CDR1 and CDR2: MNHEY, SVGAGI. Germline trimming cut 7 bases from V and 6 bases from J; bases unmatched to any gene: 9. The CDR3 sequence is 15 residues long.

The V gene is TRBV7-6, the J gene TRBJ2-1, with 11 bases aligning to TRBD2. This CDR3 comprises 15 residues. The V gene end was trimmed by 2 bases and the J gene end by 8 bases; junction bases not matched to a gene: 5. Germline CDR1 and CDR2: SGHVS and FNYEAQ. CDR3 amino acids: CASSLIAGGRDEQFF. The CDR3 bases are TGTGCCAGCAGCTTAATAGCGGGGGGGCGGGATGAGCAGTTCTTC.

The rearrangement joins TRBV4-1 to TRBJ1-1; unclear D gene. This CDR3 is 18 amino acids long. Germline-derived CDR1 and CDR2 are MGHRA and YSYEKL. With 1 base removed from V and 2 bases from J, the gap between germline ends came to 20 bases. CDR3 residues: CASSQGASFYARNTEAFF. The CDR3 bases are TGCGCCAGCAGCCAAGGGGCTTCGTTTTATGCGAGAAACACTGAAGCTTTCTTT.

The chain joins TRBV25-1 to TRBJ2-5; TRBD1 matches 9 bases. The junction had 6 bases not matched to a gene; V was cut back by 2 bases and J by 5 bases. CDR1 is MGHDK and CDR2 is SYGVNS in the germline V gene. CDR3 size: 15 residues. CDR3 in DNA: TGTGCCAGCAGTGAAGCGGGACAGGGTTTGGAGACCCAGTACTTC. It is translated as CASSEAGQGLETQYF. The full variable domain, rest sourced from reference TRBV25-1 and TRBJ2-5, is EADIYQTPRYLVIGTGKKITLECSQTMGHDKMYWYQQDPGMELHLIHYSYGVNSTEKGDLSSESTVSRIRTEHFPLTLESARPSHTSQYLCASSEAGQGLETQYFGPGTRLLVL.

This chain links TRBV3-1 (or the pseudogene TRBV3-2) with TRBJ2-3, with 7 bases fitting TRBD1. Germline values: CDR1 LGHDT, CDR2 YNNKEL (reference sequence). V was clipped by 1 base and J by 0 bases; unmatched bases: 7. The CDR3 runs 17 residues. The CDR3 region is CASSQGSGTASTDTQYF. The CDR3 DNA follows: TGTGCCAGCAGCCAAGGTTCCGGGACAGCTAGCACAGATACGCAGTATTTT.

The V and J genes are TRBV5-8 and TRBJ1-3; 8 nucleotides line up with TRBD1. Germline values: CDR1 SGHTS, CDR2 YDEGEE. The CDR3 has 16 amino acids. With V trimmed by 4 bases and J by 0 bases, 6 bases remained unmatched. In nucleotides, the CDR3 is TGTGCCAGCAGCGACGACAGGGGTACCTCTGGAAACACCATATATTTT. Amino acid sequence: CASSDDRGTSGNTIYF.

The chain couples TRBV7-9 to TRBJ2-3, with 11 positions matching TRBD2. CDR3 length equals 15 residues. The germline CDR1 and CDR2 sequences are SEHNR and FQNEAQ (reference sequence). The ends lost 5 bases at V and 6 bases at J; junction bases unmatched: 7. The CDR3, as DNA: TGTGCCAGCAGCCCTAGACTAGCGGGGAACGATACGCAGTATTTT. Residues: CASSPRLAGNDTQYF.

This sequence joins TRBV19 and TRBJ1-4; 11 bases match TRBD1. J gave up 1 base and V 4 bases, and 5 bases lay outside the gene matches. The CDR3 totals 17 residues. CDR1 is LNHDA and CDR2 is SQIVND in the germline V gene (reference sequence). The CDR3 nucleotides are TGTGCCAGTAGTACCGGGACAGGGGGTCGAACTAATGAAAAACTGTTTTTT. Translating it yields CASSTGTGGRTNEKLFF.

V usage is TRBV27 and J usage is TRBJ1-2; no clear D gene. The CDR3 has 17 residues. Trimming shortened V by 3 bases and J by 0 bases, and 17 bases separated the two germline ends. In germline, CDR1 is MNHEY, CDR2 SMNVEV (reference sequence). CDR3 sequence: CASSFRSPPEANYGYTF. As DNA, the CDR3 is TGTGCCAGCAGTTTCCGATCACCCCCAGAGGCTAACTATGGCTACACCTTC.

This chain links TRBV19 with TRBJ2-7; TRBD1 aligns across 7 bases. Germline CDR1 reads LNHDA; CDR2 reads SQIVND (reference sequence). The CDR3 covers 14 residues. The V segment lost 2 bases and the J segment 6 bases; nucleotides outside the gene matches: 7. This CDR3 reads CASSIRDSRREQYF. The CDR3 bases are TGTGCCAGTAGTATAAGGGACAGCCGGCGCGAGCAGTACTTC.